Below are 5 T cell receptor beta chains sequenced from a single sample in a study of cytomegalovirus exposure and HLA in healthy donors. This PCR relied on a set of 60 Vbeta primers and 13 Jbeta primers. Assay used: immunoSEQ multiplex PCR; TCRdb lists only in-frame clones, some missing. Among about 110,000 clones listed, around four fifths were seen once. The sequencing sample was made of PBMCs. These receptors all stem from a man between 25 and 39 years old in good health and CMV-seronegative.

The chain uses TRBV5-4 and TRBJ1-1, with D tentatively TRBD1 (5 bases). Deletions cut 0 bases from V and 0 bases from J, with 12 bases between. The CDR3 length is 16 residues. Germline-derived CDR1 and CDR2 are SGHNT and YYREEE (reference sequence). The CDR3 DNA sequence: TGTGCCAGCAGCTTGGGTCCAGGGCCGATGAACACTGAAGCTTTCTTT. Translated, it gives CASSLGPGPMNTEAFF. The full variable domain, completed using reference TRBV5-4 and TRBJ1-1, is ETGVTQSPTHLIKTRGQQVTLRCSSQSGHNTVSWYQQALGQGPQFIFQYYREEENGRGNFPPRFSGLQFPNYSSELNVNALELDDSALYLCASSLGPGPMNTEAFFGQGTRLTVV.

The V call is TRBV7-9, the J call TRBJ2-7; 7 bases line up with TRBD1. In germline, CDR1 is SEHNR, CDR2 FQNEAQ (reference sequence). Unmatched junction bases numbered 3, after V lost 2 bases and J lost 2 bases. This CDR3 comprises 14 residues. The CDR3 nucleotides read TGTGCCAGCAGCTTAACAGGGGACCCCTACGAGCAGTACTTC. This gives the protein CASSLTGDPYEQYF.

This chain links TRBV27 with TRBJ2-1; TRBD2 aligns across 11 bases. V dropped 5 bases and J dropped 10; count of bases not matched to a gene: 4. From germline, CDR1 is MNHEY and CDR2 SMNVEV (reference sequence). The CDR3 has 13 amino acids. In DNA, the CDR3 is TGTGCCAGCAGTAGGGGACTAGCGGTCGAGCAGTTCTTC. This sequence encodes CASSRGLAVEQFF.

This chain uses TRBV18 with TRBJ2-2, with TRBD1 matching over 8 bases. Germline V CDR1 and CDR2: KGHSH, LQKENI. The CDR3 is made up of 15 amino acids. V shed 3 bases and J 6 bases; nucleotides not matched to a gene: 6. CDR3 sequence reads: CASSPETGEAGELFF. Written as DNA, the CDR3 is TGTGCCAGCTCACCCGAGACAGGGGAAGCCGGGGAGCTGTTTTTT. Complete variable domain (other parts from reference TRBV18 and TRBJ2-2): NAGVMQNPRHLVRRRGQEARLRCSPMKGHSHVYWYRQLPEEGLKFMVYLQKENIIDESGMPKERFSAEFPKEGPSILRIQQVVRGDSAAYFCASSPETGEAGELFFGEGSRLTVL.

There are a few counts of this clone. The gene calls are TRBV19 and TRBJ2-3, with D possibly being TRBD2 (5 bases). V lost 3 bases to trimming and J lost 0 bases, with 10 bases between them. The CDR3 is 15 amino acids. The germline V gene has CDR1 LNHDA and CDR2 SQIVND (reference sequence). The CDR3 coding sequence is TGTGCCAGTAGTATGAGCGGATATAGCACAGATACGCAGTATTTT. Protein: CASSMSGYSTDTQYF.